These T cell receptor beta chains were read from a single sample in a study of blood T cell repertoires in COVID-19. The assay was immunoSEQ multiplex PCR, and TCRdb's table has in-frame clones only and misses some. This repertoire shows 150,000 or so clones, approximately 86% found once; its top ten account for 4%. The sequenced sample consisted of PBMCs or T cells enriched from blood (not recorded which). The source of these receptors is a woman aged 35 to 49 who had been exposed to COVID-19. CDR3s include the opening cysteine and the closing phenylalanine or tryptophan. A D gene is named only where the DNA matches it firmly. The size field is filled for only some rows; it gives once, few, many or a size class.

d_call	clone_size	j_call	v_call	cdr3_aa	cdr3_nt
NA	NA	TRBJ1-4	TRBV5-8	CASSREREKLFF	TGTGCCAGCAGTCGCGAGCGCGAAAAACTGTTTTTT
NA	NA	TRBJ2-3	TRBV19	CASSLQGGVSDTQYF	TGTGCCAGTAGTCTGCAGGGCGGCGTCTCAGATACGCAGTATTTT
NA	NA	TRBJ2-2	TRBV28	CASSQISGERTGELFF	TGTGCCAGCAGTCAAATTTCGGGGGAGCGCACCGGGGAGCTGTTTTTT
TRBD2	NA	TRBJ2-6	TRBV19	CASSGGLAEISGANVLTF	TGTGCCAGTAGTGGGGGACTAGCGGAAATATCTGGGGCCAACGTCCTGACTTTC
NA	NA	TRBJ1-2	TRBV2	CALTANYGYTF	TGTGCTCTGACTGCGAACTATGGCTACACCTTC
NA	NA	TRBJ2-7	TRBV12-3/TRBV12-4	CASSLVLYEQYF	TGTGCCAGCAGTTTAGTATTGTACGAGCAGTACTTC
NA	NA	TRBJ2-7	TRBV21-1	CASSPRGNDLCYEQYF	TGTGCCAGCAGTCCTAGAGGGAACGACCTATGCTACGAGCAGTACTTC
NA	once	TRBJ1-1	TRBV27	CASSFTTWNTEAFF	TGTGCCAGCAGTTTTACGACATGGAACACTGAAGCTTTCTTT
TRBD2	NA	TRBJ2-1	TRBV7-8	CASSARWSGDSSYNEQFF	TGTGCCAGCAGCGCCCGATGGAGCGGGGATAGCTCCTACAATGAGCAGTTCTTC
NA	NA	TRBJ2-7	TRBV6-5	CASSPARGGVQYF	TGTGCCAGCAGTCCCGCTAGGGGTGGAGTGCAGTACTTC
TRBD1	NA	TRBJ1-1	TRBV7-9	CASSLAEKQGAYTEAFF	TGTGCCAGCAGCTTAGCGGAAAAACAGGGGGCTTATACTGAAGCTTTCTTT
TRBD1	NA	TRBJ2-2	TRBV7-6	CASSPRAGGGTGELFF	TGTGCCAGCAGCCCCCGGGCAGGGGGCGGCACCGGGGAGCTGTTTTTT
NA	NA	TRBJ2-7	TRBV6-5	CASSYHYLEGRYEQYF	TGTGCCAGCAGTTACCACTATTTGGAGGGCCGGTACGAGCAGTACTTC
NA	NA	TRBJ2-1	TRBV28	CASSSQGYNEQFF	TGTGCCAGCAGTTCACAGGGATACAATGAGCAGTTCTTC
NA	NA	TRBJ2-2	TRBV5-1	CASSLGTANTGELFF	TGCGCCAGCAGCTTGGGGACAGCGAACACCGGGGAGCTGTTTTTT
NA	NA	TRBJ1-3	TRBV2	CASRYGDSSGNTIYF	TGTGCCAGCCGATACGGTGACTCCTCTGGAAACACCATATATTTT
NA	NA	TRBJ2-1	TRBV20-1	CSATGYNEQFF	TGCAGTGCTACAGGATACAATGAGCAGTTCTTC
NA	once	TRBJ2-6	TRBV7-3	CASSLRWDSLSGANVLTF	TGTGCCAGCAGCTTAAGGTGGGACTCCCTCTCTGGGGCCAACGTCCTGACTTTC
TRBD1	NA	TRBJ2-2	TRBV25-1	CASDRGGELFF	TGTGCCAGCGACAGGGGCGGGGAGCTGTTTTTT
TRBD1	NA	TRBJ1-5	TRBV7-8	CASSRTGDQPQHF	TGTGCCAGCAGCCGGACAGGGGATCAGCCCCAGCATTTT
TRBD2	once	TRBJ2-1	TRBV24-1	CATSAPGGGEQFF	TGTGCCACCAGTGCACCGGGAGGGGGTGAGCAGTTCTTC
NA	NA	TRBJ1-2	TRBV27	CASSFGTNYGYTF	TGTGCCAGCAGTTTTGGGACAAACTATGGCTACACCTTC
TRBD1	NA	TRBJ2-5	TRBV29-1	CSVEGGTGMRETQYF	TGCAGCGTTGAAGGGGGGACAGGGATGAGGGAGACCCAGTACTTC
NA	NA	TRBJ1-2	TRBV27	CASSPPAREGGYTF	TGTGCCAGCAGCCCCCCTGCCAGGGAGGGCGGCTACACCTTC
TRBD1	NA	TRBJ1-1	TRBV7-2	CASSLQGAGTEAFF	TGTGCCAGCAGCTTGCAGGGGGCGGGCACTGAAGCTTTCTTT
NA	NA	TRBJ1-1	TRBV6-4	CASSEGGSATEAFF	TGTGCCAGCAGTGAAGGGGGATCGGCCACTGAAGCTTTCTTT
TRBD1	NA	TRBJ1-2	TRBV19	CASSSAGTDIMGGYTF	TGTGCCAGTAGTAGTGCCGGGACAGATATTATGGGTGGCTACACCTTC
NA	NA	TRBJ2-7	TRBV28	CASSPSHSGGYEQYF	TGTGCCAGCAGCCCCAGCCACTCCGGAGGGTACGAGCAGTACTTC
NA	NA	TRBJ2-2	TRBV14	CASSPYVIGELFF	TGTGCCAGCAGCCCCTACGTGATCGGGGAGCTGTTTTTT
TRBD1	NA	TRBJ1-1	TRBV11-2	CASRFTGDPEAFF	TGTGCCAGCAGATTCACAGGGGACCCTGAAGCTTTCTTT
NA	NA	TRBJ1-4	TRBV27	CASSRSGTPLHNEKLFF	TGTGCCAGCAGTCGGTCGGGGACACCACTGCATAATGAAAAACTGTTTTTT
NA	once	TRBJ2-2	TRBV7-9	CASSFGDSRRELFF	TGTGCCAGCAGCTTTGGGGACTCCCGGCGGGAGCTGTTTTTT
NA	few	TRBJ2-5	TRBV7-6	CASSSLGGGRETQYF	TGTGCCAGCAGCTCGCTAGGGGGGGGCCGAGAGACCCAGTACTTC
TRBD1	NA	TRBJ2-2	TRBV5-6	CASSKQGAHDGELFF	TGTGCCAGCAGCAAACAGGGGGCGCATGACGGGGAGCTGTTTTTT
NA	NA	TRBJ2-2	TRBV12-5	CASGLVLRGGATGELFF	TGTGCTAGTGGTTTGGTACTCCGAGGGGGGGCTACCGGGGAGCTGTTTTTT
NA	NA	TRBJ2-3	TRBV13	CASSFDLSASTDTQYF	TGTGCCAGCAGCTTCGACCTTTCAGCGAGCACAGATACGCAGTATTTT
TRBD1	NA	TRBJ1-5	TRBV5-5	CASSEDRNSNQPQHF	TGTGCCAGCAGCGAGGACAGGAACTCCAATCAGCCCCAGCATTTT
NA	NA	TRBJ2-7	TRBV11-2	CASRPTWGPLTYEQYF	TGTGCCAGCAGGCCCACGTGGGGGCCGCTAACCTACGAGCAGTACTTC
TRBD1	NA	TRBJ1-6	TRBV7-2	CASSYRTGTNSPLHF	TGTGCCAGCAGCTATAGGACAGGGACAAATTCACCCCTCCACTTT
TRBD1	NA	TRBJ1-1	TRBV5-1	CASSRQGNPLNTEAFF	TGCGCCAGCAGCCGACAGGGGAACCCTTTGAACACTGAAGCTTTCTTT
NA	once	TRBJ2-5	TRBV3-1/TRBV3-2	CASSHSFETQYF	TGTGCCAGCAGCCATTCCTTCGAGACCCAGTACTTC